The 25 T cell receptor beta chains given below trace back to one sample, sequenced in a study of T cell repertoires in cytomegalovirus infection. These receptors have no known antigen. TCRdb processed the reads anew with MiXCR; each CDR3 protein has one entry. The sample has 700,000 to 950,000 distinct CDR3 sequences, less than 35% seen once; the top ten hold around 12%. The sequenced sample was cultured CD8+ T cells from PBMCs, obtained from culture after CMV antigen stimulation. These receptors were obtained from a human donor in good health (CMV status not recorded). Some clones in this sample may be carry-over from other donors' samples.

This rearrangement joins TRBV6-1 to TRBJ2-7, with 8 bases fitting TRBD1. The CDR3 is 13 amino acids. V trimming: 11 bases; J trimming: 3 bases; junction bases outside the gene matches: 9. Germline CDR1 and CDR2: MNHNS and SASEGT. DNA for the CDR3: TGTGCCGGAAGGAGGACAGGGCACTACGAGCAGTACTTC. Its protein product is CAGRRTGHYEQYF.

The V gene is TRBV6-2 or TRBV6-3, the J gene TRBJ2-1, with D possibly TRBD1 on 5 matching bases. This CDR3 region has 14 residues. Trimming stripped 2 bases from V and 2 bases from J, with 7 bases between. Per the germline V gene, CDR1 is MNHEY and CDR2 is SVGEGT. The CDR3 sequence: CASSYGAAYNEQFF. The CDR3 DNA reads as TGTGCCAGCAGTTACGGGGCAGCCTACAATGAGCAGTTCTTC.

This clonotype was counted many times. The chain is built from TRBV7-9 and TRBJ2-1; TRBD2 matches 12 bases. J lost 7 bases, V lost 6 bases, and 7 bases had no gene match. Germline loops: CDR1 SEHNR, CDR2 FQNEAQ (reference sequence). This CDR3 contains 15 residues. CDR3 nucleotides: TGTGCCAGCAGTTCTACTAGCGGGGGGCGGAATGAGCAGTTCTTC. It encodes CASSSTSGGRNEQFF. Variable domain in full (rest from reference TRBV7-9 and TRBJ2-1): DTGVSQNPRHKITKRGQNVTFRCDPISEHNRLYWYRQTLGQGPEFLTYFQNEAQLEKSRLLSDRFSAERPKGSFSTLEIQRTEQGDSAMYLCASSSTSGGRNEQFFGPGTRLTVL.

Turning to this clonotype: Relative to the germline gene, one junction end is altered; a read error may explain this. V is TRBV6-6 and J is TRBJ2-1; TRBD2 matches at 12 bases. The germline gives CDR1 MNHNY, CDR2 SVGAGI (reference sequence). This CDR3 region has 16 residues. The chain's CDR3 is CANSYLAGGHYNEQFF. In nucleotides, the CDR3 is TGTGCCAACAGTTACCTAGCGGGGGGGCACTACAATGAGCAGTTCTTC.

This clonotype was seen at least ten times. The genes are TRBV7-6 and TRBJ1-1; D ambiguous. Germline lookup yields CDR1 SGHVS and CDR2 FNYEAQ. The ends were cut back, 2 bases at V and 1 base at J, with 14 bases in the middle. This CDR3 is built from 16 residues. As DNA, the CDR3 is TGTGCCAGCAGCTTATTAGCGTACACACAGAACACTGAAGCTTTCTTT. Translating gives CASSLLAYTQNTEAFF.

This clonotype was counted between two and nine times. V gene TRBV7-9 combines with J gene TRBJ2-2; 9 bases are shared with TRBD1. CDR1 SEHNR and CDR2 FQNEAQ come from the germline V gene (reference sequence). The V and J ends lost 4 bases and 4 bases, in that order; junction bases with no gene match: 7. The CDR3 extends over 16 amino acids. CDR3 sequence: CASSYRGRRGTGELFF. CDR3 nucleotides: TGTGCCAGCAGCTACAGGGGGCGCCGTGGCACCGGGGAGCTGTTTTTT.

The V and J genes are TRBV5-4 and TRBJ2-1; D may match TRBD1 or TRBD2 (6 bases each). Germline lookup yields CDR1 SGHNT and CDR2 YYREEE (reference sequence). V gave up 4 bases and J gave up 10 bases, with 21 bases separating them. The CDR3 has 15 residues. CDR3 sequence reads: CASSPFRGGNWEQFF. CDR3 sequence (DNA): TGTGCCAGCAGCCCTTTCAGAGGGGGGAATTGGGAGCAGTTCTTC.

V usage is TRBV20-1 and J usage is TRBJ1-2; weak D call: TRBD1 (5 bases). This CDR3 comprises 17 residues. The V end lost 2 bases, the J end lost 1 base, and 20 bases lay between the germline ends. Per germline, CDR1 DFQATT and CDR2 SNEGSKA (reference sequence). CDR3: CSARILGRITHNYGYTF. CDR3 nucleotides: TGCAGTGCTAGAATTTTGGGACGGATTACCCATAACTATGGCTACACCTTC.

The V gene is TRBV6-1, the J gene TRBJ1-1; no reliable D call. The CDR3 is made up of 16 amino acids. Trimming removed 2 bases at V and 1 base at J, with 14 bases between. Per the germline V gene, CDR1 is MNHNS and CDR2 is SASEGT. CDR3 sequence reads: CASSELKDEANTEAFF. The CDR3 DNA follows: TGTGCCAGCAGTGAATTGAAGGATGAGGCGAACACTGAAGCTTTCTTT.

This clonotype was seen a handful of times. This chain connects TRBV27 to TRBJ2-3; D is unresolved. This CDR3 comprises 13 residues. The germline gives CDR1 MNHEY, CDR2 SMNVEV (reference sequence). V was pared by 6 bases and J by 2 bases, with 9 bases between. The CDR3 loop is CASSQIFTDTQYF. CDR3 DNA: TGTGCCAGCAGCCAAATTTTCACAGATACGCAGTATTTT.

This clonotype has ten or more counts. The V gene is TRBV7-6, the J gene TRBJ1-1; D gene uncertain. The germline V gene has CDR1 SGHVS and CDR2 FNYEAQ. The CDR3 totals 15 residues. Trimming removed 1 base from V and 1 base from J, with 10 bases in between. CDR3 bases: TGTGCCAGCAGCTTAGAAGGCCTGTCGAACACTGAAGCTTTCTTT. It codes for CASSLEGLSNTEAFF. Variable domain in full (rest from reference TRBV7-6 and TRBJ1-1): GAGVSQSPRYKVTKRGQDVALRCDPISGHVSLYWYRQALGQGPEFLTYFNYEAQQDKSGLPNDRFSAERPEGSISTLTIQRTEQRDSAMYRCASSLEGLSNTEAFFGQGTRLTVV.

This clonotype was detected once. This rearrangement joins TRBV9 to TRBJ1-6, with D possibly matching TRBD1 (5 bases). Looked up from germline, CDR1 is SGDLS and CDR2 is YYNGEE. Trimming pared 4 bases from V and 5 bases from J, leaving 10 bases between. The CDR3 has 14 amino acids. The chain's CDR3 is CASSSDRNNSPLHF. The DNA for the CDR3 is TGTGCCAGCAGCTCAGACAGAAATAATTCACCCCTCCACTTT.

The CDR3 DNA is TGTGCCAGCAGTTCAATCGTAGCACAGGGTATTGAAGCTTTCTTT. This gives the protein CASSSIVAQGIEAFF. This chain links TRBV7-9 with TRBJ1-1; tentatively, D is TRBD1 (6 bases). The CDR3 is 15 residues long. V was cut by 6 bases and J by 7 bases, with 21 bases left in between. Germline V gene sequence: CDR1 SEHNR, CDR2 FQNEAQ (reference sequence).

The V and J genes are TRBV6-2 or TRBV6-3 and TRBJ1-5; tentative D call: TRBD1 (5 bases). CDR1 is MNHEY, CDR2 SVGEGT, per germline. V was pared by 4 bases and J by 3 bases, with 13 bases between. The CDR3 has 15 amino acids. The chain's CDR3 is CASSSIGDDNQPQHF. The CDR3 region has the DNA TGTGCCAGCAGTTCAATAGGGGATGACAATCAGCCCCAGCATTTT.

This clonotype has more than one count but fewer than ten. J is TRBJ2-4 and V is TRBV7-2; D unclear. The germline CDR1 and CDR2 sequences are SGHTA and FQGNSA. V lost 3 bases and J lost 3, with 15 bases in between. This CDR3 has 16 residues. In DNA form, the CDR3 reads TGTGCCAGCAGCTTGTTCACAGATGGTGACAAAAACATTCAGTACTTC. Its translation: CASSLFTDGDKNIQYF.

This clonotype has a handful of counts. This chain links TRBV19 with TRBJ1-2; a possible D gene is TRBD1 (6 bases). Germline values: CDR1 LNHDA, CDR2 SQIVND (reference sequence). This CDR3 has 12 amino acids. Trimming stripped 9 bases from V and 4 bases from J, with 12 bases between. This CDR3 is CASRTEGYGYTF. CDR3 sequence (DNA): TGTGCCAGCCGGACAGAGGGCTATGGCTACACCTTC.

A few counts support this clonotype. CDR3 sequence: CASSPPRTSRRKKTDTQYF. The CDR3, as DNA: TGTGCCAGCTCACCACCCAGGACTAGTCGTCGGAAGAAAACAGATACGCAGTATTTT. V and J are TRBV18 and TRBJ2-3; TRBD2 matches 7 bases. Unmatched junction bases numbered 15, after V lost 0 bases and J lost 3 bases. The germline gives CDR1 KGHSH, CDR2 LQKENI. CDR3 size: 19 residues. Together with reference TRBV18 and TRBJ2-3, the CDR3 gives the full variable domain: NAGVMQNPRHLVRRRGQEARLRCSPMKGHSHVYWYRQLPEEGLKFMVYLQKENIIDESGMPKERFSAEFPKEGPSILRIQQVVRGDSAAYFCASSPPRTSRRKKTDTQYFGPGTRLTVL.

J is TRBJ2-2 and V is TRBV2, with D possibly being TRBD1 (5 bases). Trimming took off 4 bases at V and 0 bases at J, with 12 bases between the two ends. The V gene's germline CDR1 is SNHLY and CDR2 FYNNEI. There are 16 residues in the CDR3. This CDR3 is CASSGAGRTNTGELFF. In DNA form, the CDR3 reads TGTGCCAGCAGTGGGGCAGGGCGTACGAACACCGGGGAGCTGTTTTTT.

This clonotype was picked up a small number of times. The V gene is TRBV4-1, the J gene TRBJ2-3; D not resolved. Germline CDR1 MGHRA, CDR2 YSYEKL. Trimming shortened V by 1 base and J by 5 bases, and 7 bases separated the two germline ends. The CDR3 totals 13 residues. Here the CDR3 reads CASSQVPVDTQYF. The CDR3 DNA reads TGCGCCAGCAGCCAAGTACCTGTAGATACGCAGTATTTT.

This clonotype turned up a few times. CDR3 DNA: TGCGCCAGCAGCCAAGATACTCTGGGGATCTTGACCGGGGAGCTGTTTTTT. Encoded protein: CASSQDTLGILTGELFF. This rearrangement joins TRBV4-3 to TRBJ2-2; unclear D gene. This CDR3 spans 17 amino acids. V lost 0 bases to trimming and J lost 5 bases, with 16 bases between them. Germline V gives CDR1 LGHNA, CDR2 YSLEER.

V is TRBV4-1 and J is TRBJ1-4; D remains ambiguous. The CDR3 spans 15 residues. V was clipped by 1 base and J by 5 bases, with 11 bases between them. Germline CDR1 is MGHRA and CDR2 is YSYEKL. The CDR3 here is CASSQGAGINEKLFF. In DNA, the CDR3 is TGCGCCAGCAGCCAAGGAGCGGGCATAAATGAAAAACTGTTTTTT.

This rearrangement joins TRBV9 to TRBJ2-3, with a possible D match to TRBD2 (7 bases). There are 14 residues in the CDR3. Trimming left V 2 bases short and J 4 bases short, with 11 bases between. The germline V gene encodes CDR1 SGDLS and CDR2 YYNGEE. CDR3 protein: CASSVGGGADTQYF. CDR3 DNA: TGTGCCAGCAGCGTCGGAGGGGGGGCAGATACGCAGTATTTT.

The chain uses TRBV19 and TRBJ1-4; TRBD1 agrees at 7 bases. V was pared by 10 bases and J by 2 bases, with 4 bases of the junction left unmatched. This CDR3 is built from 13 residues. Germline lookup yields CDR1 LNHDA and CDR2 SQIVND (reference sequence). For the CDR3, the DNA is TGTGCCACCGAGGGGGCGACTAATGAAAAACTGTTTTTT. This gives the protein CATEGATNEKLFF.

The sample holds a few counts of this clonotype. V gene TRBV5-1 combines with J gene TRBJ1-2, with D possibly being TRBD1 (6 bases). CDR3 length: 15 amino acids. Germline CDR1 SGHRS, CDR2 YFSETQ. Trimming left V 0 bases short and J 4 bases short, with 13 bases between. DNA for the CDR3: TGCGCCAGCAGCTTGGGAACGACAGGTGCCTATGGCTACACCTTC. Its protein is CASSLGTTGAYGYTF.

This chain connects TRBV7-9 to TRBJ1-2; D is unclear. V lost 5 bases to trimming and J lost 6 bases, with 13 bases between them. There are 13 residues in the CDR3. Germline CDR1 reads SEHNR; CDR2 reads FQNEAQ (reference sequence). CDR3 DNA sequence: TGTGCCAGCAGCCCCCCGGCCGGGGATGGCTACACCTTC. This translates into CASSPPAGDGYTF.